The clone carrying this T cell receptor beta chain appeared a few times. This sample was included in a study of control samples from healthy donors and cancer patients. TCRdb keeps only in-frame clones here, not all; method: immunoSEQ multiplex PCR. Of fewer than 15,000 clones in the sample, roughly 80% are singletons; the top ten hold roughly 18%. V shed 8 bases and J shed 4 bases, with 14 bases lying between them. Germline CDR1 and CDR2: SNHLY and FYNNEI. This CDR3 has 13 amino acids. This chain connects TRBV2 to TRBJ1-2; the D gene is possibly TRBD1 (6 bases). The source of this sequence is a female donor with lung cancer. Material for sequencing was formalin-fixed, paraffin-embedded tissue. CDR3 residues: CASRGGEVYGYTF. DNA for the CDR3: TGTGCCAGCCGAGGGGGAGAGGTCTATGGCTACACCTTC.